Shown below are 11 T cell receptor beta chains from a single sample sequenced in a study of T cell repertoires in cytomegalovirus infection. TCRdb re-analysed the reads in MiXCR, keeping a single row per CDR3 protein. The table lists some 300,000 distinct CDR3 sequences, about 8.8% of them singletons, with less than 3% in the top ten. Sequencing was performed on PBMCs. The origin of the receptors is a human donor in good health (CMV status not recorded). Some clones in this sample may be carry-over from other donors' samples.

This clonotype was counted many times. This chain joins TRBV19 and TRBJ1-5; unclear D gene. The CDR3 has 10 residues. The V end lost 7 bases, the J end lost 7 bases, and 5 bases lay between the germline ends. The germline CDR1 and CDR2 sequences are LNHDA and SQIVND (reference sequence). The CDR3 reads CASNWQPQHF. CDR3 nucleotide sequence: TGTGCCAGTAATTGGCAGCCCCAGCATTTT.

This clonotype was observed at least ten times. The V and J genes are TRBV7-9 and TRBJ1-1; D remains unclear. V dropped 2 bases and J dropped 2 bases, with 6 bases sitting between them. CDR1 and CDR2 from the germline V gene are SEHNR and FQNEAQ (reference sequence). This CDR3 comprises 13 residues. Here the CDR3 DNA reads TGTGCCAGCAGCTTAACGGGAAACACTGAAGCTTTCTTT. Protein product: CASSLTGNTEAFF. The full variable domain, completed using reference TRBV7-9 and TRBJ1-1, is DTGVSQNPRHKITKRGQNVTFRCDPISEHNRLYWYRQTLGQGPEFLTYFQNEAQLEKSRLLSDRFSAERPKGSFSTLEIQRTEQGDSAMYLCASSLTGNTEAFFGQGTRLTVV.

This clonotype was counted ten times or more. The CDR3 loop is CASSYTTTGNYGYTF. The CDR3 region has the DNA TGTGCCAGCAGCTATACCACGACAGGGAACTATGGCTACACCTTC. V gene TRBV7-9 combines with J gene TRBJ1-2; 7 bases are a match to TRBD1. The germline V gene has CDR1 SEHNR and CDR2 FQNEAQ (reference sequence). V shed 4 bases and J 2 bases; nucleotides not matched to a gene: 7. The length of the CDR3 is 15 residues. Looking up the rest from reference TRBV7-9 and TRBJ1-2 gives the full variable domain: DTGVSQNPRHKITKRGQNVTFRCDPISEHNRLYWYRQTLGQGPEFLTYFQNEAQLEKSRLLSDRFSAERPKGSFSTLEIQRTEQGDSAMYLCASSYTTTGNYGYTFGSGTRLTVV.

This clonotype came up many times. The rearrangement joins TRBV7-2 to TRBJ1-2; D might be TRBD1 (6 bases). The germline CDR1 and CDR2 sequences are SGHTA and FQGNSA. Trimming pared 1 base from V and 0 bases from J, leaving 9 bases between. CDR3 length: 15 residues. The CDR3 loop reads CASSLDRVANYGYTF. For the CDR3, the DNA is TGTGCCAGCAGCTTAGACAGGGTAGCTAACTATGGCTACACCTTC.

This clonotype was counted many times. CDR3 sequence: CASSRTSLYEQYV. CDR3 sequence (DNA): TGTGCCAGCAGTCGGACTAGCCTTTACGAGCAGTACGTC. The J gene is TRBJ2-7, the V gene TRBV6-8; 8 positions match TRBD2. CDR3 length: 13 amino acids. The V gene's germline CDR1 is MNHGY and CDR2 SAAAGT. Trimming removed 5 bases from V and 4 bases from J; junction bases left unmatched: 4.

Ten or more counts support this clonotype. V gene TRBV6-1 combines with J gene TRBJ2-3; no clear D gene. There are 15 residues in the CDR3. V was trimmed by 5 bases and J by 2 bases, leaving 14 bases between them. Germline loops: CDR1 MNHNS, CDR2 SASEGT. CDR3 residues: CASSFGQSLTDTQYF. The CDR3 region has the DNA TGTGCCAGCAGTTTCGGCCAAAGCCTCACAGATACGCAGTATTTT.

This clonotype has at least ten counts. V and J are TRBV5-6 and TRBJ1-6, with a possible D match to TRBD1 (5 bases). The CDR3 consists of 13 residues. The V and J ends lost 3 bases and 7 bases respectively, with 8 bases between them. Germline loops: CDR1 SGHDT, CDR2 YYEEEE. The CDR3: CASSSSGNSPLHF. CDR3 DNA sequence: TGTGCCAGCAGCTCCTCAGGGAATTCACCCCTCCACTTT.

This clonotype was detected ten times or more. The chain is built from TRBV7-8 and TRBJ2-5; either TRBD1 or TRBD2 may supply D (5 bases each). Germline V CDR1 and CDR2: SGHVS, FQNEAQ. The CDR3 is 14 residues long. Trimming removed 3 bases at V and 5 bases at J, with 13 bases between. Here the CDR3 reads CASSLFRDGETQYF. The CDR3 DNA reads as TGTGCCAGCAGCTTGTTCCGGGACGGTGAGACCCAGTACTTC.

This clonotype occurred many times. The genes are TRBV25-1 and TRBJ2-2, with 7 bases aligning to TRBD2. Germline loops: CDR1 MGHDK, CDR2 SYGVNS. V trimming: 1 base; J trimming: 4 bases; junction bases outside the gene matches: 0. This CDR3 region has 14 residues. The CDR3 sequence is CASSESGGTGELFF. The CDR3 region has the DNA TGTGCCAGCAGTGAATCGGGGGGCACCGGGGAGCTGTTTTTT.

This clonotype was picked up many times. The chain combines TRBV27 with TRBJ1-6; maybe TRBD1 (6 bases). V lost 3 bases and J 6 bases, leaving 15 bases between the germline ends. The CDR3 covers 16 residues. Germline lookup yields CDR1 MNHEY and CDR2 SMNVEV (reference sequence). The CDR3 coding sequence is TGTGCCAGCAGTTTTCTTCAGGACAGTTTTAATTCACCCCTCCACTTT. It encodes CASSFLQDSFNSPLHF.

This clonotype has ten or more counts. V usage is TRBV29-1 and J usage is TRBJ1-1; perhaps TRBD1 as D (5 bases). Trimming left V 4 bases short and J 1 base short, with 13 bases between. Germline CDR1 SQVTM, CDR2 ANQGSEA. The CDR3 runs to 14 residues. The CDR3, as DNA: TGCAGCGTTGGGGGCCAGGCAGGGAACACTGAAGCTTTCTTT. It yields the protein CSVGGQAGNTEAFF. The whole variable domain, filled in from reference TRBV29-1 and TRBJ1-1, reads SAVISQKPSRDICQRGTSLTIQCQVDSQVTMMFWYRQQPGQSLTLIATANQGSEATYESGFVIDKFPISRPNLTFSTLTVSNMSPEDSSIYLCSVGGQAGNTEAFFGQGTRLTVV.